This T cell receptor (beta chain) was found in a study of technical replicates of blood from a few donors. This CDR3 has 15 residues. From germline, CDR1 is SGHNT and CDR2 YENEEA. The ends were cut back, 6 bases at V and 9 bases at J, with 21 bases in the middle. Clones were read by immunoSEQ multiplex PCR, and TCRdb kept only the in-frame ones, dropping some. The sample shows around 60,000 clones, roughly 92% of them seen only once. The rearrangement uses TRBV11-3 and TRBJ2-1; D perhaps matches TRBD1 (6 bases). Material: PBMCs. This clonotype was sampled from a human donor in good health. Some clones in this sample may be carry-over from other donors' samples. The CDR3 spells CASSISGQSRSEQFF. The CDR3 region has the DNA TGTGCCAGCAGTATCTCAGGACAGTCCCGTAGTGAGCAGTTCTTC.